These 27 T cell receptor beta chains originate from one sample sequenced in a study of blood T cell repertoires in COVID-19. Clones were read by immunoSEQ multiplex PCR, and TCRdb kept only the in-frame ones, dropping some. This sample has 330,000 or so clones, with 89% found just once. The sequenced sample was peripheral blood. All receptors come from a woman in her sixties with COVID-19, enrolled during active disease.

The V and J genes are TRBV29-1 and TRBJ1-2, with D unresolved. V was clipped by 6 bases and J by 1 base, with 9 bases between them. The CDR3 is made up of 12 amino acids. Per germline, CDR1 SQVTM and CDR2 ANQGSEA. CDR3 nucleotides: TGCAGCGTCGTCGTCAGTAACTATGGCTACACCTTC. Residues: CSVVVSNYGYTF.

The chain couples TRBV5-1 to TRBJ2-4; D possibly corresponds to TRBD2 (7 bases). Deletions cut 0 bases from V and 6 bases from J, with 13 bases between. The CDR3 consists of 15 residues. Germline CDR1 and CDR2: SGHRS and YFSETQ. Written as DNA, the CDR3 is TGCGCCAGCAGCTTGGGTCGCGGGGGCTCAAACATTCAGTACTTC. Translation gives CASSLGRGGSNIQYF.

The chain combines TRBV27 with TRBJ1-1; no clear D. V was shortened by 7 bases and J by 2 bases, with 23 bases between the two germline ends. The CDR3 covers 17 residues. CDR1 MNHEY and CDR2 SMNVEV come from the germline V gene (reference sequence). The CDR3 DNA follows: TGTGCCAGCATGGGTCGCAGCGCCTACAAAATTAACACTGAAGCTTTCTTT. Its protein is CASMGRSAYKINTEAFF.

V gene TRBV19 combines with J gene TRBJ1-4; D is possibly TRBD1 (5 bases). From germline, CDR1 is LNHDA and CDR2 SQIVND (reference sequence). The CDR3 sequence is 15 residues long. Trimming left V 6 bases short and J 2 bases short, with 13 bases between. The CDR3 here is CASRALGLTNEKLFF. The CDR3 DNA reads TGTGCCAGTAGAGCATTGGGGCTTACTAATGAAAAACTGTTTTTT.

The genes are TRBV12-3 or TRBV12-4 and TRBJ1-1; a possible D gene is TRBD1 (6 bases). The CDR3 consists of 12 residues. The V end lost 4 bases, the J end lost 11 bases, and 14 bases lay between the germline ends. The DNA for the CDR3 is TGTGCCAGCAGTTCTACAGGGATGTGGGCTTTCTTT. This sequence encodes CASSSTGMWAFF.

The V gene is TRBV30, the J gene TRBJ1-5; D is possibly TRBD1 (6 bases). CDR1 and CDR2 (germline): GTSNPN, SVGIG (reference sequence). The CDR3 covers 13 residues. The V gene lost 4 bases and the J gene lost 4 bases, with 11 bases spanning the gap. CDR3 sequence: CAWTTGQNQPQHF. The CDR3 nucleotides are TGTGCCTGGACCACCGGACAGAATCAGCCCCAGCATTTT.

This chain connects TRBV7-3 to TRBJ1-1; TRBD1 matches 8 bases. In germline, CDR1 is SGHTA, CDR2 FQGTGA. V trimming: 1 base; J trimming: 3 bases; junction bases outside the gene matches: 10. This CDR3 is built from 17 residues. The CDR3 DNA sequence: TGTGCCAGCAGCTTAAAATCGTTGTCAGGGGGCTACACTGAAGCTTTCTTT. Its protein is CASSLKSLSGGYTEAFF.

The chain employs TRBV18 and TRBJ1-1; no definite D call. This CDR3 comprises 14 residues. CDR1 is KGHSH and CDR2 is LQKENI in the germline V gene. Trimming took off 5 bases at V and 1 base at J, with 11 bases between the two ends. The CDR3 DNA is TGTGCCAGCTCAACTAATACGGGGAACACTGAAGCTTTCTTT. This encodes CASSTNTGNTEAFF.

The V gene is TRBV10-3, the J gene TRBJ2-2, with 8 positions matching TRBD2. The CDR3 is 15 residues long. Germline values: CDR1 ENHRY, CDR2 SYGVKD. Unmatched junction bases numbered 6, after V lost 3 bases and J lost 6 bases. CDR3 protein: CAISDLGGAPGELFF. CDR3 DNA sequence: TGTGCCATCAGTGACCTCGGGGGGGCCCCCGGGGAGCTGTTTTTT.

The chain recombines TRBV10-3 with TRBJ2-7, with D possibly being TRBD1 (6 bases). Trimming took 5 bases from V and 2 from J, leaving 13 bases between them. CDR3 length: 14 residues. Germline values: CDR1 ENHRY, CDR2 SYGVKD. The CDR3 loop is CAISSNRAPYEQYF. The CDR3 DNA is TGTGCCATCAGTTCGAACAGGGCGCCCTACGAGCAGTACTTC.

Worth noting for this clone: An end of the junction differs from the germline gene, which may be a read error. In DNA, the CDR3 is TGTGCCAGCAGCGTAGAAGGGGGCAATCGGCTCTTC. It specifies CASSVEGGNRLF. This rearrangement joins TRBV9 to TRBJ2-1; 7 bases match TRBD1. The CDR3 sequence is 12 residues long. Germline-derived CDR1 and CDR2 are SGDLS and YYNGEE.

The genes are TRBV11-2 and TRBJ1-2; tentative D call: TRBD1 (6 bases). Trimming stripped 0 bases from V and 4 bases from J, with 12 bases between. CDR1 is SGHAT and CDR2 is FQNNGV in the germline V gene. CDR3 length: 15 amino acids. The CDR3 DNA follows: TGTGCCAGCAGCTTAGACCTGGACAGACTCTATGGCTACACCTTC. This codes for CASSLDLDRLYGYTF.

The chain carries TRBV4-2 and TRBJ2-1; D remains unclear. Trimming pared 0 bases from V and 4 bases from J, leaving 10 bases between. This CDR3 contains 15 residues. Germline lookup yields CDR1 LGHNA and CDR2 YNFKEQ. CDR3 in amino acids: CASSQDTFGYNEQFF. The CDR3 DNA sequence: TGTGCCAGCAGCCAAGATACCTTCGGGTACAATGAGCAGTTCTTC.

The chain's CDR3 is CASSLTSNYGYTF. CDR3 coding DNA: TGTGCCAGCAGCTTAACTTCTAACTATGGCTACACCTTC. The chain employs TRBV7-9 and TRBJ1-2, with no clear D. CDR3 length: 13 amino acids. Trimming stripped 2 bases from V and 0 bases from J, with 4 bases between. Germline CDR1 and CDR2: SEHNR and FQNEAQ (reference sequence).

This chain uses TRBV5-5 with TRBJ2-2, with D possibly matching TRBD1 (6 bases). The CDR3 spans 16 residues. V dropped 4 bases and J dropped 0 bases, with 13 bases sitting between them. Germline CDR1 and CDR2: SGHKS and YYEKEE (reference sequence). The CDR3 bases are TGTGCCAGCAGCCGGCTTTCAGGGGCGAACACCGGGGAGCTGTTTTTT. This translates into CASSRLSGANTGELFF. Full variable domain (missing parts from reference TRBV5-5 and TRBJ2-2): DAGVTQSPTHLIKTRGQQVTLRCSPISGHKSVSWYQQVLGQGPQFIFQYYEKEERGRGNFPDRFSARQFPNYSSELNVNALLLGDSALYLCASSRLSGANTGELFFGEGSRLTVL.

This clone was picked up one time. CDR3 DNA: TGTGCCAGCAGCCTCCGGGACAGGCTATACCCCTCTGGGGCCAACGTCCTGACTTTC. Its protein product is CASSLRDRLYPSGANVLTF. The chain links TRBV7-6 to TRBJ2-6; 8 bases line up with TRBD1. V gave up 5 bases and J gave up 0 bases; unmatched junction bases: 12. Germline CDR1 and CDR2: SGHVS and FNYEAQ. The CDR3 consists of 19 residues.

This chain connects TRBV28 to TRBJ2-7; D remains unclear. Per germline, CDR1 MDHEN and CDR2 SYDVKM. The CDR3 has 13 residues. Trimming shortened V by 8 bases and J by 0 bases, and 11 bases separated the two germline ends. CDR3 region: CASSAVHSYEQYF. The CDR3 DNA reads TGTGCCAGCTCCGCGGTCCACTCCTACGAGCAGTACTTC.

The genes are TRBV6-6 and TRBJ1-2; 12 nucleotides line up with TRBD1. V was clipped by 4 bases and J by 8 bases; unmatched bases: 8. Germline V gene data show CDR1 as MNHNY and CDR2 as SVGAGI (reference sequence). The CDR3 loop spans 15 amino acids. CDR3 loop: CASSSPGQGAGGYTF. The DNA of the CDR3 is TGTGCCAGCAGTTCGCCGGGACAGGGGGCCGGAGGCTACACCTTC.

The V call is TRBV5-6, the J call TRBJ2-2; D may be TRBD1 (6 bases). CDR3 length equals 15 residues. Germline CDR1 reads SGHDT; CDR2 reads YYEEEE. Trimming cost V 5 bases and J 8 bases, with 19 bases left between them. The CDR3 DNA is TGTGCCAGCAGGTTCCGGATACAGGGAAAGGGGGAGCTGTTTTTT. This codes for CASRFRIQGKGELFF.

The table lists this clone with a few counts. This chain uses TRBV5-1 with TRBJ2-5; a weak D match, TRBD1 (6 bases). Germline-derived CDR1 and CDR2 are SGHRS and YFSETQ. The CDR3 length is 14 residues. V was clipped by 5 bases and J by 0 bases, with 11 bases between them. CDR3 bases: TGCGCCAGCAGGACCGGGACAAACCAAGAGACCCAGTACTTC. Translation: CASRTGTNQETQYF.

The chain has TRBV19 and TRBJ1-1; TRBD1 is a possible D gene (5 bases). Per the germline V gene, CDR1 is LNHDA and CDR2 is SQIVND (reference sequence). CDR3 size: 13 residues. V lost 4 bases and J 5 bases, leaving 11 bases between the germline ends. The CDR3 is CASSTAGWTEAFF. The DNA for the CDR3 is TGTGCCAGTAGTACCGCAGGGTGGACTGAAGCTTTCTTT.

V gene TRBV24-1 combines with J gene TRBJ2-6, with 7 bases fitting TRBD1. Germline CDR1 KGHDR, CDR2 SFDVKD. The CDR3 contains 16 residues. The V and J ends lost 6 bases and 4 bases, in that order; junction bases with no gene match: 8. CDR3 in amino acids: CATSPGRGTGANVLTF. DNA for the CDR3: TGTGCCACCAGTCCCGGCAGGGGGACAGGGGCCAACGTCCTGACTTTC.

J is TRBJ2-1 and V is TRBV4-1; D perhaps matches TRBD2 (5 bases). V lost 7 bases and J lost 6, with 16 bases in between. The germline CDR1 and CDR2 sequences are MGHRA and YSYEKL. The CDR3 covers 14 residues. CDR3 nucleotide sequence: TGCGCCAGCACCATTACCCGGGGATCCAATGAGCAGTTCTTC. Its protein product is CASTITRGSNEQFF.

The genes are TRBV6-4 and TRBJ2-5; 7 bases are shared with TRBD1. The CDR3 spans 15 residues. The trim removed 4 bases at V and 2 bases at J, leaving 7 bases unmatched. Germline CDR1 is MRHNA and CDR2 is SNTAGT. CDR3 nucleotides: TGTGCCAGCAGTGCGACAGGGTTGCGGCAAGAGACCCAGTACTTC. It is translated as CASSATGLRQETQYF.

This sequence joins TRBV14 and TRBJ1-1; D is unresolved. The V gene lost 5 bases and the J gene lost 2 bases, with 9 bases spanning the gap. This CDR3 comprises 13 residues. Germline-derived CDR1 and CDR2 are SGHDN and FVKESK. DNA for the CDR3: TGTGCCAGCAGCTATTCACTAAACACTGAAGCTTTCTTT. This codes for CASSYSLNTEAFF. The whole variable domain, remainder taken from reference TRBV14 and TRBJ1-1, is EAGVTQFPSHSVIEKGQTVTLRCDPISGHDNLYWYRRVMGKEIKFLLHFVKESKQDESGMPNNRFLAERTGGTYSTLKVQPAELEDSGVYFCASSYSLNTEAFFGQGTRLTVV.

The gene calls are TRBV18 and TRBJ2-7, with D perhaps matching TRBD1 (6 bases). V dropped 4 bases and J dropped 2 bases, with 12 bases sitting between them. The CDR3 sequence is 14 residues long. Germline lookup yields CDR1 KGHSH and CDR2 LQKENI. The CDR3 protein is CASSLSGQPYEQYF. The CDR3 nucleotides read TGTGCCAGCTCACTAAGCGGACAGCCCTACGAGCAGTACTTC.

Note on this clone: The same CDR3 is also encoded by other DNA sequences in this sample. This chain joins TRBV6-5 and TRBJ1-6, with 9 bases fitting TRBD1. The V gene end was trimmed by 0 bases and the J gene end by 8 bases; junction bases not matched to a gene: 2. From germline, CDR1 is MNHEY and CDR2 SVGAGI. CDR3 length: 15 amino acids. CDR3 bases: TGTGCCAGCAGTTACTCCGGGACAGGGTATTCACCCCTCCACTTT. Its protein is CASSYSGTGYSPLHF.